The following is a T cell receptor (beta chain) sequence with its context. The sample is drawn from a study of blood T cells in healthy people across ages. V was cut by 5 bases and J by 7 bases, with 19 bases left in between. CDR1 MNHEY and CDR2 SMNVEV come from the germline V gene (reference sequence). This CDR3 is built from 15 residues. A J-beta primer mix and a sample-barcoded 5' primer were used in a second PCR of roughly 6 to 11 cycles. Each CDR3 protein is one row after TCRdb ran MiXCR on the 5' RACE reads. Of more than 650,000 distinct CDR3 sequences listed, 22% are singletons. V and J are TRBV27 and TRBJ2-3, with D unclear. This clonotype was obtained from a man between 65 and 85 years old in good health. The sequenced material came from blood. The CDR3 reads CASSPTGHVMNTQYF. Written as DNA, the CDR3 is TGTGCCAGCAGTCCCACGGGCCACGTGATGAATACGCAGTATTTT.